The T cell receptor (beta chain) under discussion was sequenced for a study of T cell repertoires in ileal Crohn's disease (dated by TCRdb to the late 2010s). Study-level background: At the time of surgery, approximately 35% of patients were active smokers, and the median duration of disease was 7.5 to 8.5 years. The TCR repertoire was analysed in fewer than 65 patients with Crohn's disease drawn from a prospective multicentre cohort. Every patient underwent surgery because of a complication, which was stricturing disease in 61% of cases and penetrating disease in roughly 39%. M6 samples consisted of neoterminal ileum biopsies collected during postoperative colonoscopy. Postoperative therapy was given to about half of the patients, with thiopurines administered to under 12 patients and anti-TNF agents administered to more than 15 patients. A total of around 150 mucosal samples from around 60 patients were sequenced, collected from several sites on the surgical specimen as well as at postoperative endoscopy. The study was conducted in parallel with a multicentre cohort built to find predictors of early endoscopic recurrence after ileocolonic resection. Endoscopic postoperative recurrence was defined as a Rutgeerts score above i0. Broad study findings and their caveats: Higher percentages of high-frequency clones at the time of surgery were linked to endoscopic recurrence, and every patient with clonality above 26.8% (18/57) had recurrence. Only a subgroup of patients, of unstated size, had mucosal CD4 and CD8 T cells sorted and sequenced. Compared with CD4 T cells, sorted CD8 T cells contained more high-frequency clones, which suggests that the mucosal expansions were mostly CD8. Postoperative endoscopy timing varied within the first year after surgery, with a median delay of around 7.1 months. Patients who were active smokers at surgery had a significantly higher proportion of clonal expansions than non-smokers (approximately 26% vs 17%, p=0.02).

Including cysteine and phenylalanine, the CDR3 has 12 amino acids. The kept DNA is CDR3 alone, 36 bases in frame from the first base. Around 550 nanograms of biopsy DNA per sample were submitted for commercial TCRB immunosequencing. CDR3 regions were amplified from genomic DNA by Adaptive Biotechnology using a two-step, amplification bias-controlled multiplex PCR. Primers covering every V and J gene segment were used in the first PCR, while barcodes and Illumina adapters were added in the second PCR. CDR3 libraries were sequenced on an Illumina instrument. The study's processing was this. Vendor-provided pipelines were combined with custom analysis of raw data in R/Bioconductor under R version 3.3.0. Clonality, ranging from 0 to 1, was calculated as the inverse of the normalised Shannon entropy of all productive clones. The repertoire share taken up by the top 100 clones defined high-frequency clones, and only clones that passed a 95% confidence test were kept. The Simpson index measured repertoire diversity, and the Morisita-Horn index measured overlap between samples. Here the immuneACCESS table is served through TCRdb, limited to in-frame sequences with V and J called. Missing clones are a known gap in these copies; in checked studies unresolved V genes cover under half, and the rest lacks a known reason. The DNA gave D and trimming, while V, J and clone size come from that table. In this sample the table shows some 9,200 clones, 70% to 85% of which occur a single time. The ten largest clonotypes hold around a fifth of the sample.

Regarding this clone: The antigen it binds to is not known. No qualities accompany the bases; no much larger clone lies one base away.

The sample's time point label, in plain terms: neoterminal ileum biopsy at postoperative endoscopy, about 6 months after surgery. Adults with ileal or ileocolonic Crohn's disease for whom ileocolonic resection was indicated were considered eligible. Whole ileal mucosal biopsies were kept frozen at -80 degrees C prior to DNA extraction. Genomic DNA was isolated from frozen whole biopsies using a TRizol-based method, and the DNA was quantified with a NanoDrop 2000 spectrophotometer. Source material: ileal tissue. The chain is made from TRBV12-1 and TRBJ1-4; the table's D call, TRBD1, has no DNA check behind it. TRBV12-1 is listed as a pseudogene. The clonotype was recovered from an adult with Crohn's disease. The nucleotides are TGTGCCAGCAGCTCACAAAATGAAAAACTGTTTTTT. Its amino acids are CASSSQNEKLFF.